The T cell receptor (beta chain) under discussion was sequenced for a study of cytomegalovirus exposure and HLA in healthy donors. Comment on this clone: The target antigen is unknown.

Study-level findings and limits: Later analysis reportedly placed an Asian-associated ancestry cluster below the approximately 680-donor mean in N-insertions. A prior analysis recorded that most TCR beta V segments were productive about 90% or about 30% of the time. Most observed TCR sequences were rare, whereas some public TCRs were detected in many donors. The analysis excluded some indistinguishable V segments, including TRBV6-2 and TRBV6-3.

The PCR contained 60 Vbeta and 13 Jbeta primers. Assay: immunoSEQ multiplex PCR; the TCRdb copy retains only in-frame clones and omits some. The sample lists some 170,000 clones, roughly 72% occurring once. Trimming stripped 2 bases from V and 2 bases from J, with 18 bases between. CDR3 length: 16 residues. Germline V CDR1 and CDR2: GTSNPN, SVGIG (reference sequence). Sequencing was carried out using PBMCs. The clonotype comes from a woman between 35 and 50 years old in good health and CMV-seronegative. This chain links TRBV30 with TRBJ2-5; no definite D call. DNA of the CDR3: TGTGCCTGGAGTCTAGAAATGGTGGTAATACAAGAGACCCAGTACTTC. Translated, it gives CAWSLEMVVIQETQYF.